This TCR beta chain was obtained from a study of blood T cell repertoires in COVID-19. This CDR3 is 14 amino acids long. V lost 10 bases and J lost 2, with 17 bases in between. Germline CDR1 and CDR2: SEHNR and FQNEAQ (reference sequence). As handled by the study authors: Estimates of nucleated cell counts were drawn from the amplification of reference gene primers. Profiling relied on immunoSEQ multiplex PCR, and the TCRdb table lists in-frame clones only, not all of them. That table furnishes V, J and clone size, whereas the DNA furnished D and trimming. Of roughly 430,000 clones listed, 88% are singletons. Participants were placed into cohorts based on the clinical history they reported.

The J gene is TRBJ2-5, the V gene TRBV7-9, with D unresolved. Sequencing used PBMCs or T cells enriched from blood (not recorded which). This TCR derives from a woman in her late teens or twenties who had been exposed to COVID-19. Written as DNA, the CDR3 is TGTGCCATCGGTGACCCCGGAGTACAAGAGACCCAGTACTTC. Encoded protein: CAIGDPGVQETQYF.